The rows below give T cell receptor beta chains drawn from one sample of a study of identifying expanded T cells in peripheral blood. Assay used: immunoSEQ multiplex PCR; TCRdb lists only in-frame clones, some missing. The sample includes approximately 120,000 clones, 88% of them seen just once. Material for sequencing was blood. These receptors all come from a person aged 18 to 69 in good health. The CDR3 runs from the conserved cysteine through the conserved F or W. A D gene is named only where the DNA matches it firmly. Only part of the rows carry a size: once, few, many, or a class if the clone is expanded.

TRBJ2-1 TRBV4-2 NA NA TGTGCCAGCAGCCGAGGGGAGCTCTCCTACAATGAGCAGTTCTTC CASSRGELSYNEQFF
TRBJ1-5 TRBV18 few NA TGTGCCAGCTCACCTGCCTTAAGTGGGGCCAATCAGCCCCAGCATTTT CASSPALSGANQPQHF
TRBJ1-5 TRBV18 NA TRBD1 TGTGCCAGCTCACCGGGGACAGAAAATCAGCCCCAGCATTTT CASSPGTENQPQHF
TRBJ2-5 TRBV13 NA NA TGTGCCAGCAGCTTAACTGAAACTACGGAGACCCAGTACTTC CASSLTETTETQYF
TRBJ1-2 TRBV18 few TRBD1 TGTGCCAGCTCACCACCGAGGGACAGGGCTAACTATGGCTACACCTTC CASSPPRDRANYGYTF
TRBJ1-1 TRBV2 NA NA TGTGCCAGCAGTGAGCAGGGGATGAACACTGAAGCTTTCTTT CASSEQGMNTEAFF
TRBJ1-2 TRBV11-3 NA NA TGTGCCAGCAGCCCCCACCCAGGTAGCCGCCTCTATGGCTACACCTTC CASSPHPGSRLYGYTF
TRBJ2-7 TRBV2 NA NA TGTGCCAGCTTATTGTGGGGCTCCTACGAGCAGTACTTC CASLLWGSYEQYF
TRBJ1-4 TRBV7-2 NA TRBD1 TGTGCCAGCAGCTGGTCAGGGGGCGGCACTAATGAAAAACTGTTTTTT CASSWSGGGTNEKLFF
TRBJ1-3 TRBV6-6 NA NA TGTGCCAGCAGCCCCCCCGGGCGGGGAAACACCATATATTTT CASSPPGRGNTIYF
TRBJ1-2 TRBV6-5 NA NA TGTGCCAGCAGTTACTCGAGGGCAGCATATGGCTACACCTTC CASSYSRAAYGYTF